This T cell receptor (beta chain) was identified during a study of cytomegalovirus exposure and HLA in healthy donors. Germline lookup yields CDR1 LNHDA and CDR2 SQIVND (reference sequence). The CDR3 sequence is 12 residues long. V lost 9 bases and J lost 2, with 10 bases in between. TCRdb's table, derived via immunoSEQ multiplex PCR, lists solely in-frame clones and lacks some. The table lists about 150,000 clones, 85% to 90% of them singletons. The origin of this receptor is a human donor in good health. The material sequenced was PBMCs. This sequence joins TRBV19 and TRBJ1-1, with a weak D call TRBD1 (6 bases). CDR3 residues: CASKQGNTEAFF. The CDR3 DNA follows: TGTGCCAGCAAACAGGGTAACACTGAAGCTTTCTTT.